Shown below are 9 T cell receptor beta chains from a single sample sequenced in a study of shared clonotypes between healthy human individuals. The repertoire was sequenced with immunoSEQ multiplex PCR; TCRdb's copy has only in-frame clones and lacks some. The repertoire holds about 1 million clones, with around four fifths as singletons. The source material was memory CD4+ T cells sorted from blood. Subset denoted: CD45RA-negative fraction. These receptors were obtained from a man aged 18 to 35 in good health.

The genes are TRBV5-6 and TRBJ2-2; 8 bases map to TRBD1. The CDR3 is 16 residues long. Germline V gene data show CDR1 as SGHDT and CDR2 as YYEEEE. J gave up 5 bases and V 3 bases, and 9 bases lay outside the gene matches. The CDR3 DNA is TGTGCCAGCAGCTCCCAGGGGGCGCGAGGAACCGGGGAGCTGTTTTTT. Translation gives CASSSQGARGTGELFF.

The chain joins TRBV30 to TRBJ2-7; D is uncertain. Germline V gene lookup returns CDR1 GTSNPN and CDR2 SVGIG (reference sequence). V lost 3 bases, J lost 0 bases, and 9 bases lay in between. The CDR3 covers 13 residues. CDR3 loop: CAWRWAYSYEQYF. CDR3 DNA sequence: TGTGCCTGGAGATGGGCCTACTCCTACGAGCAGTACTTC.

The chain has TRBV19 and TRBJ2-7; D unresolved. Germline V gene lookup returns CDR1 LNHDA and CDR2 SQIVND (reference sequence). The CDR3 totals 13 residues. Trimming left V 6 bases short and J 0 bases short, with 9 bases between. The CDR3 bases are TGTGCCAGTAGGGCCCCTGCCTCCTACGAGCAGTACTTC. It yields the protein CASRAPASYEQYF.

This clone appeared once. V is TRBV9 and J is TRBJ2-7; D ambiguous. The germline CDR1 and CDR2 sequences are SGDLS and YYNGEE. V dropped 4 bases and J dropped 6 bases, with 26 bases sitting between them. This CDR3 spans 17 amino acids. Written as DNA, the CDR3 is TGTGCCAGCAGCCCAGAAGGCACATTCCTAGTGGTATCCGAGCAGTACTTC. Its translation: CASSPEGTFLVVSEQYF. Variable domain in full (rest from reference TRBV9 and TRBJ2-7): DSGVTQTPKHLITATGQRVTLRCSPRSGDLSVYWYQQSLDQGLQFLIQYYNGEERAKGNILERFSAQQFPDLHSELNLSSLELGDSALYFCASSPEGTFLVVSEQYFGPGTRLTVT.

The gene calls are TRBV10-2 and TRBJ2-3, with 10 bases aligning to TRBD2. Per germline, CDR1 WSHSY and CDR2 SAAADI. V lost 6 bases and J lost 0; bases outside the gene matches: 9. The CDR3 runs 17 residues. As DNA, the CDR3 is TGCGCCAGCAGCTTAGCGGGAGGAGACCCTAGCACAGATACGCAGTATTTT. Translated: CASSLAGGDPSTDTQYF.

A word on this clone: At the DNA level, this CDR3 is encoded by other sequences in the same sample as well. The J gene is TRBJ2-3, the V gene TRBV9, with D perhaps matching TRBD2 (6 bases). Germline V gene sequence: CDR1 SGDLS, CDR2 YYNGEE. The germline V and J ends were trimmed by 4 bases and 2 bases, with 8 bases remaining between them. This CDR3 comprises 13 residues. CDR3 nucleotides: TGTGCCAGCAGCCGCGGGAACACAGATACGCAGTATTTT. This codes for CASSRGNTDTQYF.

This clone has just a few counts. In the same sample, other DNA sequences code for this CDR3. The rearrangement joins TRBV14 to TRBJ2-7, with no clear D. The CDR3 spans 12 residues. V lost 6 bases and J lost 3, with 9 bases in between. Germline V gene lookup returns CDR1 SGHDN and CDR2 FVKESK. In nucleotides, the CDR3 is TGTGCCAGCAGTCTCAGCTACTACGAGCAGTACTTC. Translating gives CASSLSYYEQYF. Using reference TRBV14 and TRBJ2-7 for the parts outside the CDR3, the full variable domain is EAGVTQFPSHSVIEKGQTVTLRCDPISGHDNLYWYRRVMGKEIKFLLHFVKESKQDESGMPNNRFLAERTGGTYSTLKVQPAELEDSGVYFCASSLSYYEQYFGPGTRLTVT.

V usage is TRBV6-1 and J usage is TRBJ1-5; unclear D gene. V was pared by 7 bases and J by 0 bases, with 7 bases between. This CDR3 has 13 residues. CDR1 and CDR2 from the germline V gene are MNHNS and SASEGT. CDR3 protein: CASTVNSNQPQHF. For the CDR3, the DNA is TGTGCCAGCACGGTTAATAGCAATCAGCCCCAGCATTTT.

This clone was seen a handful of times. The CDR3: CASSLGTSRQFF. For the CDR3, the DNA is TGTGCCAGCAGCTTAGGGACTAGCAGGCAGTTCTTC. The J gene is TRBJ2-1, the V gene TRBV7-9; 8 bases align to TRBD2. CDR1 SEHNR and CDR2 FQNEAQ come from the germline V gene (reference sequence). The CDR3 sequence is 12 residues long. V trimming: 1 base; J trimming: 12 bases; junction bases outside the gene matches: 2. Together with reference TRBV7-9 and TRBJ2-1, the CDR3 gives the full variable domain: DTGVSQNPRHKITKRGQNVTFRCDPISEHNRLYWYRQTLGQGPEFLTYFQNEAQLEKSRLLSDRFSAERPKGSFSTLEIQRTEQGDSAMYLCASSLGTSRQFFGPGTRLTVL.